Shown below are 32 T cell receptor beta chains from a single sample sequenced in a study of cytomegalovirus exposure and HLA in healthy donors (dated by TCRdb to the late 2010s). Libraries were constructed by the immunoSEQ multiplex PCR assay. For the multiplex PCR, a mixture combining 60 forward primers for TCR Vbeta segments and 13 reverse primers for TCR Jbeta segments was used. TCRdb's version of the immuneACCESS table is confined to in-frame rearrangements and falls short of the full clone set. An unresolved V gene accounts for under half of the shortfall where checked; the remainder is of unknown origin. Across this sample there are around 170,000 clones, with 80% to 85% seen only once. The top ten hold 1.5% of the sample. The sequencing sample was made of PBMCs. These receptors all stem from a woman aged 18-35 years in good health and CMV-seronegative.

The CDR3 DNA sequence: TGTGCCAGCAGTTTAGGGGCTACAGGACGAAACTATGGCTACACCTTC. This translates into CASSLGATGRNYGYTF. The V gene is TRBV28, the J gene TRBJ1-2; possibly TRBD1 for D (5 bases). This CDR3 comprises 16 residues. V was shortened by 2 bases and J by 2 bases, with 15 bases between the two germline ends. Germline V gene data show CDR1 as MDHEN and CDR2 as SYDVKM.

The CDR3 region has the DNA TGCGCCAGCAATTCCGGGACAGGGAGCTACGAGCAGTACTTC. Protein sequence: CASNSGTGSYEQYF. This chain connects TRBV5-1 to TRBJ2-7; 9 bases are shared with TRBD1. CDR1 is SGHRS and CDR2 is YFSETQ in the germline V gene. The CDR3 runs to 14 residues. The V segment lost 6 bases and the J segment 3 bases; nucleotides outside the gene matches: 7.

The CDR3 reads CASSQPGRSYEQYF. The CDR3 DNA sequence: TGTGCCAGCAGCCAACCGGGGAGGTCCTACGAGCAGTACTTC. The rearrangement links TRBV14 to TRBJ2-7; D is perhaps TRBD2 (6 bases). V dropped 2 bases and J dropped 1 base, with 9 bases sitting between them. There are 14 residues in the CDR3. In germline, CDR1 is SGHDN, CDR2 FVKESK.

The chain couples TRBV19 to TRBJ1-5; 9 bases match TRBD1. Germline V gene lookup returns CDR1 LNHDA and CDR2 SQIVND (reference sequence). The V gene end was trimmed by 4 bases and the J gene end by 2 bases; junction bases not matched to a gene: 9. There are 17 residues in the CDR3. CDR3 bases: TGTGCCAGTAGTAACTACAGGGGGCCGGGAGGCAATCAGCCCCAGCATTTT. It encodes CASSNYRGPGGNQPQHF. Together with reference TRBV19 and TRBJ1-5, the CDR3 gives the full variable domain: DGGITQSPKYLFRKEGQNVTLSCEQNLNHDAMYWYRQDPGQGLRLIYYSQIVNDFQKGDIAEGYSVSREKKESFPLTVTSAQKNPTAFYLCASSNYRGPGGNQPQHFGDGTRLSIL.

This chain uses TRBV2 with TRBJ2-5, with TRBD1 matching 7 bases. The CDR3 is 15 residues long. Germline V gives CDR1 SNHLY, CDR2 FYNNEI. V was clipped by 7 bases and J by 3 bases; unmatched bases: 11. CDR3 loop: CASTPSGTEEETQYF. The CDR3 DNA sequence: TGTGCCAGCACCCCCTCGGGGACAGAAGAAGAGACCCAGTACTTC.

The chain employs TRBV7-8 and TRBJ1-5, with 11 positions matching TRBD1. CDR1 is SGHVS, CDR2 FQNEAQ, per germline. The CDR3 covers 17 residues. Trimming removed 5 bases from V and 0 bases from J; junction bases left unmatched: 6. Here the CDR3 reads CASSPGQGDYSNQPQHF. CDR3 DNA: TGTGCCAGCAGCCCGGGACAGGGGGATTATAGCAATCAGCCCCAGCATTTT.

The V call is TRBV6-1, the J call TRBJ1-1, with D perhaps TRBD1 (5 bases). Trimming stripped 2 bases from V and 4 bases from J, with 14 bases between. The length of the CDR3 is 15 residues. Germline V gives CDR1 MNHNS, CDR2 SASEGT. CDR3 sequence (DNA): TGTGCCAGCAGTGAAACGGGCAGGGCTAGCACTGAAGCTTTCTTT. Translating gives CASSETGRASTEAFF.

This rearrangement joins TRBV19 to TRBJ1-3; the D is unclear. Per germline, CDR1 LNHDA and CDR2 SQIVND (reference sequence). Deletions cut 5 bases from V and 0 bases from J, with 17 bases between. The CDR3 consists of 17 residues. CDR3 sequence reads: CASSRFSRSSSGNTIYF. CDR3 in DNA: TGTGCCAGTAGTCGGTTTTCTAGATCGTCCTCTGGAAACACCATATATTTT.

The J gene is TRBJ2-3, the V gene TRBV30, with D tentatively TRBD2 (6 bases). The CDR3 has 16 residues. With 4 bases removed from V and 2 bases from J, the gap between germline ends came to 19 bases. Germline V gene data show CDR1 as GTSNPN and CDR2 as SVGIG (reference sequence). CDR3 sequence reads: CAWTVGGYRVTDTQYF. The CDR3 region has the DNA TGTGCCTGGACCGTTGGGGGGTATCGGGTCACAGATACGCAGTATTTT. Complete variable domain (other parts from reference TRBV30 and TRBJ2-3): SQTIHQWPATLVQPVGSPLSLECTVEGTSNPNLYWYRQAAGRGLQLLFYSVGIGQISSEVPQNLSASRPQDRQFILSSKKLLLSDSGFYLCAWTVGGYRVTDTQYFGPGTRLTVL.

The V and J genes are TRBV2 and TRBJ2-7; D is undetermined. V was cut by 6 bases and J by 8 bases, with 11 bases left in between. The germline V gene has CDR1 SNHLY and CDR2 FYNNEI. The CDR3 consists of 11 residues. The CDR3 is CASRDSDQQYF. In DNA, the CDR3 is TGTGCCAGCAGAGACTCGGATCAGCAGTACTTC.

This clone was seen more than once but under ten times. This chain uses TRBV6-4 with TRBJ1-5; possibly TRBD1 for D (6 bases). The CDR3 has 15 amino acids. V was trimmed by 5 bases and J by 6 bases, leaving 17 bases between them. Germline CDR1 MRHNA, CDR2 SNTAGT. The DNA of the CDR3 is TGTGCCAGCAGTTACGAAAAGGGGACATTTCAGCCCCAGCATTTT. The encoded protein is CASSYEKGTFQPQHF.

The J gene is TRBJ1-2, the V gene TRBV9; tentative D call: TRBD1 (5 bases). Germline V gene data show CDR1 as SGDLS and CDR2 as YYNGEE. V was trimmed by 5 bases and J by 3 bases, leaving 14 bases between them. The CDR3 contains 14 residues. The DNA of the CDR3 is TGTGCCAGCAGTGTTTGGGGCGACGACTATGGCTACACCTTC. It is translated as CASSVWGDDYGYTF.

The rearrangement uses TRBV7-9 and TRBJ1-2, with D tentatively TRBD1 (6 bases). Germline-derived CDR1 and CDR2 are SEHNR and FQNEAQ (reference sequence). Trimming stripped 4 bases from V and 9 bases from J, with 12 bases between. The CDR3 is 12 amino acids. The CDR3 nucleotides read TGTGCCAGCAGCTCACAGGGCAATAGCTACACCTTC. It encodes CASSSQGNSYTF. Together with reference TRBV7-9 and TRBJ1-2, the CDR3 gives the full variable domain: DTGVSQNPRHKITKRGQNVTFRCDPISEHNRLYWYRQTLGQGPEFLTYFQNEAQLEKSRLLSDRFSAERPKGSFSTLEIQRTEQGDSAMYLCASSSQGNSYTFGSGTRLTVV.

The chain uses TRBV6-5 and TRBJ1-6; D gene uncertain. The CDR3 covers 15 residues. Germline CDR1 and CDR2: MNHEY and SVGAGI. Trimming pared 4 bases from V and 4 bases from J, leaving 11 bases between. The CDR3 coding sequence is TGTGCCAGCAGTTTCCACAGACCGTATAATTCACCCCTCCACTTT. It codes for CASSFHRPYNSPLHF.

The J gene is TRBJ2-3, the V gene TRBV30; 8 bases map to TRBD2. The length of the CDR3 is 17 residues. Per germline, CDR1 GTSNPN and CDR2 SVGIG (reference sequence). V dropped 1 base and J dropped 2; count of bases not matched to a gene: 11. The CDR3 spells CAWSDGGEALYTDTQYF. CDR3 nucleotide sequence: TGTGCCTGGAGTGACGGGGGGGAGGCCCTATACACAGATACGCAGTATTTT.

This clone was picked up one time. The rearrangement uses TRBV30 and TRBJ1-1, with TRBD1 matching 7 bases. Germline CDR1 and CDR2: GTSNPN and SVGIG (reference sequence). This CDR3 contains 14 residues. The J segment lost 4 bases and the V segment lost 2 bases, leaving 7 bases of the junction unmatched. As DNA, the CDR3 is TGTGCCTGGAGTAACAGGGGACTGGGCACTGAAGCTTTCTTT. Its translation: CAWSNRGLGTEAFF.

The rearrangement joins TRBV11-2 to TRBJ1-1, with TRBD1 identical over 7 bases. The germline gives CDR1 SGHAT, CDR2 FQNNGV. V lost 5 bases, J lost 5 bases, and 11 bases stayed unmatched. This CDR3 has 15 residues. The CDR3 DNA sequence: TGTGCCAGCAGCCTAGGGGGCAGGGTTAGAACTGAAGCTTTCTTT. It codes for CASSLGGRVRTEAFF.

As concerns this clone: This specimen includes other DNA sequences encoding the same CDR3. The chain carries TRBV30 and TRBJ2-5, with D possibly matching TRBD2 (7 bases). Per the germline V gene, CDR1 is GTSNPN and CDR2 is SVGIG (reference sequence). The CDR3 totals 14 residues. V was trimmed by 0 bases and J by 5 bases, leaving 13 bases between them. Here the CDR3 DNA reads TGTGCCTGGAGTGTGGGGGGGCCGCAGGAGACCCAGTACTTC. Translated, it gives CAWSVGGPQETQYF.

This chain connects TRBV6-6 to TRBJ1-1; 12 bases are shared with TRBD1. From germline, CDR1 is MNHNY and CDR2 SVGAGI (reference sequence). The CDR3 totals 16 residues. V was clipped by 6 bases and J by 4 bases; unmatched bases: 9. CDR3 DNA sequence: TGTGCCAGCAGCCATGAAGGGACAGGGGGCCTCACTGAAGCTTTCTTT. This gives the protein CASSHEGTGGLTEAFF.

The chain couples TRBV12-5 to TRBJ2-1; 8 bases fit TRBD2. Germline CDR1 is LGHNT and CDR2 is FRNRAP. The CDR3 loop spans 16 amino acids. J gave up 4 bases and V 0 bases, and 5 bases lay outside the gene matches. This CDR3 is CASGLVGTGGYNEQFF. DNA of the CDR3: TGTGCTAGTGGTTTGGTAGGAACGGGGGGGTACAATGAGCAGTTCTTC.

The CDR3 nucleotides are TGTGCCAGCAGACCTTCTACAGGTGGAAACTATGGCTACACCTTC. It yields the protein CASRPSTGGNYGYTF. J is TRBJ1-2 and V is TRBV7-9; D is possibly TRBD1 (5 bases). V lost 6 bases and J lost 2, with 16 bases in between. The CDR3 contains 15 residues. Germline V gene lookup returns CDR1 SEHNR and CDR2 FQNEAQ (reference sequence).

V and J are TRBV2 and TRBJ1-3; D is uncertain. Germline V gene data show CDR1 as SNHLY and CDR2 as FYNNEI. The CDR3 spans 12 residues. The ends were cut back, 5 bases at V and 3 bases at J, with 5 bases in the middle. CDR3 nucleotides: TGTGCCAGCAGTCTTAATGGAAACACCATATATTTT. Its translation is CASSLNGNTIYF.

The gene calls are TRBV29-1 and TRBJ1-2; D is unclear. CDR1 and CDR2 from the germline V gene are SQVTM and ANQGSEA. Trimming took 2 bases from V and 4 from J, leaving 11 bases between them. There are 13 residues in the CDR3. CDR3 loop: CSVEPTDVYGYTF. The DNA for the CDR3 is TGCAGCGTTGAACCTACCGATGTCTATGGCTACACCTTC.

This chain links TRBV11-2 with TRBJ1-6; no clear D. Germline CDR1 SGHAT, CDR2 FQNNGV. CDR3 size: 12 residues. Trimming cost V 3 bases and J 6 bases, with 3 bases left between them. DNA of the CDR3: TGTGCCAGCAGCTTTAGTAATTCACCCCTCCACTTT. This translates into CASSFSNSPLHF.

The gene calls are TRBV6-5 and TRBJ2-7; D gene unclear. Germline values: CDR1 MNHEY, CDR2 SVGAGI. The CDR3 spans 14 residues. Trimming left V 2 bases short and J 3 bases short, with 11 bases between. The CDR3 bases are TGTGCCAGCAGTTACGATAGTTGGAGCTACGAGCAGTACTTC. Its protein product is CASSYDSWSYEQYF.

The genes are TRBV6-1 and TRBJ2-1; TRBD1 is a possible D gene (5 bases). CDR1 and CDR2 (germline): MNHNS, SASEGT. This CDR3 spans 14 amino acids. V was pared by 3 bases and J by 6 bases, with 12 bases between. The CDR3 DNA follows: TGTGCCAGCAGTGACAGGGTTGACCCCAATGAGCAGTTCTTC. Amino acids: CASSDRVDPNEQFF.

This chain joins TRBV28 and TRBJ1-6; D is unclear. Trimming left V 9 bases short and J 9 bases short, with 12 bases between. CDR1 MDHEN and CDR2 SYDVKM come from the germline V gene. The CDR3 is 12 residues long. The CDR3 DNA reads as TGTGCCAGTGGTCAGTCAGGTTCACCCCTCCACTTT. It encodes CASGQSGSPLHF.

The rearrangement uses TRBV7-8 and TRBJ2-5; TRBD1 is a possible D gene (6 bases). Trimming shortened V by 5 bases and J by 5 bases, and 15 bases separated the two germline ends. Germline V lookup: CDR1 SGHVS, CDR2 FQNEAQ. The CDR3 contains 14 residues. CDR3 bases: TGTGCCAGCAGCCCCGACAGGCACGTGGAGACCCAGTACTTC. It encodes CASSPDRHVETQYF.

The V gene is TRBV7-9, the J gene TRBJ2-7, with 8 bases aligning to TRBD1. CDR1 SEHNR and CDR2 FQNEAQ come from the germline V gene (reference sequence). J gave up 7 bases and V 4 bases, and 6 bases lay outside the gene matches. The CDR3 totals 13 residues. The CDR3 spells CASSWGQDWEQYF. The CDR3 DNA is TGTGCCAGCAGCTGGGGACAGGACTGGGAGCAGTACTTC. Full variable domain (rest looked up from reference TRBV7-9 and TRBJ2-7): DTGVSQNPRHKITKRGQNVTFRCDPISEHNRLYWYRQTLGQGPEFLTYFQNEAQLEKSRLLSDRFSAERPKGSFSTLEIQRTEQGDSAMYLCASSWGQDWEQYFGPGTRLTVT.

The V call is TRBV4-1, the J call TRBJ2-1, with 11 nucleotides matching TRBD2. V trimming: 0 bases; J trimming: 4 bases; junction bases outside the gene matches: 5. Germline CDR1 MGHRA, CDR2 YSYEKL. The CDR3 is 17 residues long. The CDR3 loop reads CASSQDWASGGYNEQFF. The CDR3 nucleotides read TGCGCCAGCAGCCAAGATTGGGCTAGCGGGGGGTACAATGAGCAGTTCTTC.

This clone appeared once. The chain carries TRBV5-4 and TRBJ1-2; perhaps TRBD1 as D (5 bases). The V gene's germline CDR1 is SGHNT and CDR2 YYREEE (reference sequence). Trimming took 0 bases from V and 4 from J, leaving 10 bases between them. The CDR3 spans 14 residues. In DNA form, the CDR3 reads TGTGCCAGCAGCTTGGCAGGGCCCGGCTATGGCTACACCTTC. Translating it yields CASSLAGPGYGYTF. The full variable domain, its missing parts supplied by reference TRBV5-4 and TRBJ1-2, is ETGVTQSPTHLIKTRGQQVTLRCSSQSGHNTVSWYQQALGQGPQFIFQYYREEENGRGNFPPRFSGLQFPNYSSELNVNALELDDSALYLCASSLAGPGYGYTFGSGTRLTVV.

Only a few counts were recorded for this clone. CDR3 sequence reads: CASSQAGGRDYGYTF. The DNA for the CDR3 is TGCGCCAGCAGCCAAGCGGGAGGCAGGGACTATGGCTACACCTTC. J is TRBJ1-2 and V is TRBV4-1, with D maybe TRBD1 (5 bases). The CDR3 has 15 amino acids. The V gene lost 1 base and the J gene lost 3 bases, with 12 bases spanning the gap. Germline V gene data show CDR1 as MGHRA and CDR2 as YSYEKL.